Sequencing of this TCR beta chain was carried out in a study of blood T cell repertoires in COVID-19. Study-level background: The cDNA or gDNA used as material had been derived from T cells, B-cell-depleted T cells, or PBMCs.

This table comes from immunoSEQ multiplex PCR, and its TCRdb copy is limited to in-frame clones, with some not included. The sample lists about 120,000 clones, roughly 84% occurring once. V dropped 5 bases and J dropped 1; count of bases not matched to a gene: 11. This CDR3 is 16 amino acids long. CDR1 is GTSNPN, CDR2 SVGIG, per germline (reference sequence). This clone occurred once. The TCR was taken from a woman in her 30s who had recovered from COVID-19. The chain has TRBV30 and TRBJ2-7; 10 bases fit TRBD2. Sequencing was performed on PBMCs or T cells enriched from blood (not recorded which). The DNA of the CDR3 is TGTGCCTGGGGCCGGAGCGGGAGGGTGGTTTCCTACGAGCAGTACTTC. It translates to CAWGRSGRVVSYEQYF.